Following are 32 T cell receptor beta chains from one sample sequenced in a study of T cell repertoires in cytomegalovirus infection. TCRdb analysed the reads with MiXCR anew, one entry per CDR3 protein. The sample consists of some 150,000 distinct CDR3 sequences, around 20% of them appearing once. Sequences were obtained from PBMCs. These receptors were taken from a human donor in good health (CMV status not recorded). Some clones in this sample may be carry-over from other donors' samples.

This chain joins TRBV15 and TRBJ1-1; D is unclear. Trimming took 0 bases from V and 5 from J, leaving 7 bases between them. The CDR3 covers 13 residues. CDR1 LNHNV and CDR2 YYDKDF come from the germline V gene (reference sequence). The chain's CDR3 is CATSRDGRTEAFF. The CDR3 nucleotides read TGTGCCACCAGCAGAGATGGGAGGACTGAAGCTTTCTTT.

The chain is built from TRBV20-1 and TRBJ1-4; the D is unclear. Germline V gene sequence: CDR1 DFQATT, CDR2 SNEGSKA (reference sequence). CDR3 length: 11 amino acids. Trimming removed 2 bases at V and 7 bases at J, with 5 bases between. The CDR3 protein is CSARTAEKLFF. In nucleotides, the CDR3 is TGCAGTGCTAGAACGGCTGAAAAACTGTTTTTT.

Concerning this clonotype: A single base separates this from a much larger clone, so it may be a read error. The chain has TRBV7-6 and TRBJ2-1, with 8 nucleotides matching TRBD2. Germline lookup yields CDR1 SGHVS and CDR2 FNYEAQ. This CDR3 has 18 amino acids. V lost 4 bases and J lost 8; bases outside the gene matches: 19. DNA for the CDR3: TGTGCCAGCAGCTATCCCTCTACTAGCGGACGTACCGGCGATGAGCAGTTCTTC. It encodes CASSYPSTSGRTGDEQFF.

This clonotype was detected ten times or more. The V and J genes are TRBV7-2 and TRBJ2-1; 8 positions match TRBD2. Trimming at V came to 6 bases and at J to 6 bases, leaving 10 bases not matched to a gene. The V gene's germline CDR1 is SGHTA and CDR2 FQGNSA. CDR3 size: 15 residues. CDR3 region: CASSPDSGTFNEQFF. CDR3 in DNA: TGTGCCAGCAGTCCCGATAGCGGGACATTCAATGAGCAGTTCTTC.

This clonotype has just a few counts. CDR3 DNA: TGCAGCGTTGGTAGCCGGGAAAATAATGAAAAACTGTTTTTT. Protein product: CSVGSRENNEKLFF. The gene calls are TRBV29-1 and TRBJ1-4, with D uncertain. The germline V gene encodes CDR1 SQVTM and CDR2 ANQGSEA. The CDR3 is 14 residues long. With 4 bases removed from V and 4 bases from J, the gap between germline ends came to 13 bases. The full variable domain, in which reference TRBV29-1 and TRBJ1-4 provide the parts outside the CDR3, is SAVISQKPSRDICQRGTSLTIQCQVDSQVTMMFWYRQQPGQSLTLIATANQGSEATYESGFVIDKFPISRPNLTFSTLTVSNMSPEDSSIYLCSVGSRENNEKLFFGSGTQLSVL.

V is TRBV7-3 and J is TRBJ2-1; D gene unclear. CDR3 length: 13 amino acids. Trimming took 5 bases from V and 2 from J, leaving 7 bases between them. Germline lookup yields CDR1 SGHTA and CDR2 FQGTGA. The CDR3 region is CASSPSPYNEQFF. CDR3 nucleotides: TGTGCCAGCAGCCCTTCCCCCTACAATGAGCAGTTCTTC.

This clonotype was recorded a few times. The CDR3 is CASSDNDRGLMKKLFF. CDR3 DNA: TGTGCCAGCAGTGACAACGACAGGGGGCTAATGAAGAAACTGTTTTTT. V usage is TRBV2 and J usage is TRBJ1-4, with TRBD1 matching over 10 bases. CDR3 length: 16 amino acids. V was pared by 3 bases and J by 11 bases, with 12 bases of the junction left unmatched. Looked up from germline, CDR1 is SNHLY and CDR2 is FYNNEI.

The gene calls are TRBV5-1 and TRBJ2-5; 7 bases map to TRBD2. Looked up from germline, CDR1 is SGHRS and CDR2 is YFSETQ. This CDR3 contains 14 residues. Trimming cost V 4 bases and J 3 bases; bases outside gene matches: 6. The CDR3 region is CASSAGLGEETQYF. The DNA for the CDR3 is TGCGCCAGCAGCGCAGGACTAGGGGAAGAGACCCAGTACTTC.

The DNA of the CDR3 is TGTGCCAGCAGTGAATCCGGGGTAGCAGATACGCAGTATTTT. Translated, it gives CASSESGVADTQYF. The gene calls are TRBV2 and TRBJ2-3; a weak D match, TRBD2 (5 bases). V shed 2 bases and J shed 4 bases, with 10 bases lying between them. This CDR3 is built from 14 residues. Germline-derived CDR1 and CDR2 are SNHLY and FYNNEI.

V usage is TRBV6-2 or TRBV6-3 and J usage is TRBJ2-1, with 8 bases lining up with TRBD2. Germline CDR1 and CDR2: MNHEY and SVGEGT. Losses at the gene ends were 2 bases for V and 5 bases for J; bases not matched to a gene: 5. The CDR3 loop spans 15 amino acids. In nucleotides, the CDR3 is TGTGCCAGCAGTTACGGCGGGGGGCCCAACAATGAGCAGTTCTTC. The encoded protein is CASSYGGGPNNEQFF.

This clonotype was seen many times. The CDR3 nucleotides read TGTGCCACCCAAGACTTATCGAACTCCTACAATGAGCAGTTCTTC. Translating gives CATQDLSNSYNEQFF. V usage is TRBV28 and J usage is TRBJ2-1; D unclear. Germline CDR1 and CDR2: MDHEN and SYDVKM. This CDR3 has 15 amino acids. V was shortened by 10 bases and J by 0 bases, with 16 bases between the two germline ends.

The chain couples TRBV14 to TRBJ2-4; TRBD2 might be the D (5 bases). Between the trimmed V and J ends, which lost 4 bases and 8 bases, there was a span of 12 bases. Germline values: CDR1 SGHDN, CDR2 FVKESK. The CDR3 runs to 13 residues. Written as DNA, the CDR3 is TGTGCCAGCAGCCCCCGGACTGGAGACATTCAGTACTTC. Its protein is CASSPRTGDIQYF.

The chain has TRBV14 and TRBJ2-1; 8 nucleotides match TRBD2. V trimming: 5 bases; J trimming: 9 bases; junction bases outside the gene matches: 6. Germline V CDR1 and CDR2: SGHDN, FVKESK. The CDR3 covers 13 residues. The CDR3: CASSTLAGPEQFF. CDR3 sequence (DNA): TGTGCCAGCAGCACCCTAGCGGGCCCTGAGCAGTTCTTC.

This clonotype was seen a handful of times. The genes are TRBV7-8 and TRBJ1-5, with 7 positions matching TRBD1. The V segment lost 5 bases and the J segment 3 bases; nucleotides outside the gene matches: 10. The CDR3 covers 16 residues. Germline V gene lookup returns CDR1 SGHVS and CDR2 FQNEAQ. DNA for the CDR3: TGTGCCAGCAGCCCAGTCTTGGGGACAGTCAATCAGCCCCAGCATTTT. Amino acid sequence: CASSPVLGTVNQPQHF.

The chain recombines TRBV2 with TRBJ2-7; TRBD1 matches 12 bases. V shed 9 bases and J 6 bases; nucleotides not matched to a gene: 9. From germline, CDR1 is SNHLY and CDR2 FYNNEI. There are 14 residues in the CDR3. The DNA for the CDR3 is TGTGCCAGGGGACAGGGGGCCTTGATTGGCGAGCAGTACTTC. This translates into CARGQGALIGEQYF. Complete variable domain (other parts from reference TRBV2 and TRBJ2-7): EPEVTQTPSHQVTQMGQEVILRCVPISNHLYFYWYRQILGQKVEFLVSFYNNEISEKSEIFDDQFSVERPDGSNFTLKIRSTKLEDSAMYFCARGQGALIGEQYFGPGTRLTVT.

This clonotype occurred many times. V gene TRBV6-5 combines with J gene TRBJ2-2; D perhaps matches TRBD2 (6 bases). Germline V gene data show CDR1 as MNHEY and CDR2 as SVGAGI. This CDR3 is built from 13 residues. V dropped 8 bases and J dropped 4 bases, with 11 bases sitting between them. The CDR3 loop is CASSRAGTGELFF. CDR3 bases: TGTGCCAGCTCTAGAGCGGGCACCGGGGAGCTGTTTTTT.

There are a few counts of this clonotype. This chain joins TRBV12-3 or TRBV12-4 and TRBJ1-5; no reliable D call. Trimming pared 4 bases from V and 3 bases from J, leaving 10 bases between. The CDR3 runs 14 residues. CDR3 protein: CASSWGDLNQPQHF. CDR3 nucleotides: TGTGCCAGCAGTTGGGGAGACCTCAATCAGCCCCAGCATTTT.

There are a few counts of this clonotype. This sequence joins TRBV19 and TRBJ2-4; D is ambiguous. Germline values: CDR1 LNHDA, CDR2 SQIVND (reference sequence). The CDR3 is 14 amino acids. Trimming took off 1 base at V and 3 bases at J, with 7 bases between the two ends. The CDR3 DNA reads TGTGCCAGTAGTATAGGGGTTGGCAAAAACATTCAGTACTTC. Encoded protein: CASSIGVGKNIQYF.

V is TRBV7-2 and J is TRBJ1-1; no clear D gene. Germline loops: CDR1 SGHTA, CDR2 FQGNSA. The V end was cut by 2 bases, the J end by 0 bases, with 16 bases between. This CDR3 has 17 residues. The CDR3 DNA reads TGTGCCAGCAGCTTATACCGGGTCGACTCCTTGAACACTGAAGCTTTCTTT. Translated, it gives CASSLYRVDSLNTEAFF.

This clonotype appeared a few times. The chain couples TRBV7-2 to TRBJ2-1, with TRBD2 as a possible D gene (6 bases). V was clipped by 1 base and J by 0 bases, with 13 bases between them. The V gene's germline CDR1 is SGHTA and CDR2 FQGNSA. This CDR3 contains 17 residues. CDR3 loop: CASSLGTLAPSYNEQFF. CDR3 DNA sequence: TGTGCCAGCAGCTTAGGGACTCTAGCGCCCTCCTACAATGAGCAGTTCTTC. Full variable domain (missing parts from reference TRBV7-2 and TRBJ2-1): GAGVSQSPSNKVTEKGKDVELRCDPISGHTALYWYRQSLGQGLEFLIYFQGNSAPDKSGLPSDRFSAERTGGSVSTLTIQRTQQEDSAVYLCASSLGTLAPSYNEQFFGPGTRLTVL.

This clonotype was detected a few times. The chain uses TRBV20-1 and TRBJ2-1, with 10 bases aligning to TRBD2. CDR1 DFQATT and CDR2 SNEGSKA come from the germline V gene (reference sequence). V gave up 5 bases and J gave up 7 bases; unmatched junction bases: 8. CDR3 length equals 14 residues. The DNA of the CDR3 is TGCAGTGCTGCGCTAGCGGGGGTAAAGAATGAGCAGTTCTTC. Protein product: CSAALAGVKNEQFF.

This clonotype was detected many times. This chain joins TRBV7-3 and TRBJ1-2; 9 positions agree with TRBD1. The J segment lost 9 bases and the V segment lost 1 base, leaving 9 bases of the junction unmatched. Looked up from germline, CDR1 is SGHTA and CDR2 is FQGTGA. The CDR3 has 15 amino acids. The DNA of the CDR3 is TGTGCCAGCAGCTTAATAGCCACAGGGGGCTGGAGCTACACCTTC. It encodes CASSLIATGGWSYTF.

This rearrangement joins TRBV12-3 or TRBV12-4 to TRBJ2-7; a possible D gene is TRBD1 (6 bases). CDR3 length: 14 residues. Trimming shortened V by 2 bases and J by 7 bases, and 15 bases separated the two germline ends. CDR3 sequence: CASSLNGQFGEQYF. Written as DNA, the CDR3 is TGTGCCAGCAGTTTAAATGGACAGTTCGGAGAGCAGTACTTC.

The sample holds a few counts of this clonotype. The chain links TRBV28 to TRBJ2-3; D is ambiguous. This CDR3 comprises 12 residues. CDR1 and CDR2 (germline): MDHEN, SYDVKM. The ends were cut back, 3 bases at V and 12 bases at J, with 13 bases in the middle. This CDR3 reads CASSFPSGSQYF. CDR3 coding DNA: TGTGCCAGCAGTTTCCCCTCCGGGTCCCAGTATTTT. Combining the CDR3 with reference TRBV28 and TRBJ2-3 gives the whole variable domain DVKVTQSSRYLVKRTGEKVFLECVQDMDHENMFWYRQDPGLGLRLIYFSYDVKMKEKGDIPEGYSVSREKKERFSLILESASTNQTSMYLCASSFPSGSQYFGPGTRLTVL.

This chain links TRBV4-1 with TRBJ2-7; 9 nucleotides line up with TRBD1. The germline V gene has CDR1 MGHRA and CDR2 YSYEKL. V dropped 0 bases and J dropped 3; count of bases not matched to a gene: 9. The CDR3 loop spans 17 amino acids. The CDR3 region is CASSQEDVRTGDYEQYF. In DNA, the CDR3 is TGCGCCAGCAGCCAAGAGGACGTGAGGACAGGGGACTACGAGCAGTACTTC.

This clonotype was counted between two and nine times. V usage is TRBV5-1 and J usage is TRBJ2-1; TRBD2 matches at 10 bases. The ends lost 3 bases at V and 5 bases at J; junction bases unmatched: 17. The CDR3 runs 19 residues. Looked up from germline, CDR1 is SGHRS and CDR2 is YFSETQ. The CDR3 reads CASSWEGLAGASRNNEQFF. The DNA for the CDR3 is TGCGCCAGCAGCTGGGAGGGGCTAGCGGGAGCGTCCAGGAACAATGAGCAGTTCTTC.

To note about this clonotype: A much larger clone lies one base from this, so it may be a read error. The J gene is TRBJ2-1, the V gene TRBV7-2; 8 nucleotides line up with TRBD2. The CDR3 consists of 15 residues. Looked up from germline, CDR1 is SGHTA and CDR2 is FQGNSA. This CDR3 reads CASSLGTSRHKEQFF. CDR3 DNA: TGTGCCAGCAGCCTCGGGACTAGTAGGCACAAGGAGCAGTTCTTC.

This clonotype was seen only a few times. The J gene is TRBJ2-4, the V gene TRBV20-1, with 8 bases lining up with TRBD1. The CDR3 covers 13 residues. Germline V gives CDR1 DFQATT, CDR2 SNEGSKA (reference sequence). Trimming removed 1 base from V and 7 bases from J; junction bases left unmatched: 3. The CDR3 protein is CSARARTGNIQYF. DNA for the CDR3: TGCAGTGCTAGAGCACGGACAGGGAACATTCAGTACTTC.

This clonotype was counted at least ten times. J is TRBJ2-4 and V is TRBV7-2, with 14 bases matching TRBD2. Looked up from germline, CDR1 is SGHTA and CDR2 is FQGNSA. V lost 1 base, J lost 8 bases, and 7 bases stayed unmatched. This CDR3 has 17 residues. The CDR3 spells CASSLEGLAGEGYIQYF. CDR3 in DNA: TGTGCCAGCAGCTTAGAGGGACTAGCGGGAGAGGGCTACATTCAGTACTTC.

The CDR3 nucleotides are TGCGCCAGCAGCTTGTGGGGCCCTAGTCGGAACACTGAAGCTTTCTTT. This translates into CASSLWGPSRNTEAFF. The chain links TRBV5-1 to TRBJ1-1, with D maybe TRBD1 (5 bases). Germline loops: CDR1 SGHRS, CDR2 YFSETQ. The CDR3 sequence is 16 residues long. V was clipped by 1 base and J by 1 base, with 14 bases between them.

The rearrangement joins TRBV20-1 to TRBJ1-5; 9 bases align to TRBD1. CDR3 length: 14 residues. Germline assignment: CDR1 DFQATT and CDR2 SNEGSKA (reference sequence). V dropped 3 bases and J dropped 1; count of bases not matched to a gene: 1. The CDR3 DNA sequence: TGCAGTGCTAGGGACAGGGGAAGCAATCAGCCCCAGCATTTT. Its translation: CSARDRGSNQPQHF.

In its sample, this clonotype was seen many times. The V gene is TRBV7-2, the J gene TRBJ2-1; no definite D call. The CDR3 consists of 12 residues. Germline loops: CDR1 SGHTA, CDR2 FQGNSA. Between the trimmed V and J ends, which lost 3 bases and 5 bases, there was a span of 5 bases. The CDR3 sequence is CASSFADNEQFF. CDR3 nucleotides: TGTGCCAGCAGCTTTGCGGACAATGAGCAGTTCTTC. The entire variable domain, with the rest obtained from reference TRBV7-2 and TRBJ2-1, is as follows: GAGVSQSPSNKVTEKGKDVELRCDPISGHTALYWYRQSLGQGLEFLIYFQGNSAPDKSGLPSDRFSAERTGGSVSTLTIQRTQQEDSAVYLCASSFADNEQFFGPGTRLTVL.